Given below is one TCR beta chain in context. This may come from a read error, since a much larger clone is one base off. The CDR3 end shows no conserved phenylalanine or tryptophan, and so a read error is likely. Trimming left V 3 bases short and J 0 bases short, with 22 bases between. This CDR3 is 18 amino acids long. Looked up from germline, CDR1 is SGHDT and CDR2 is YYEEEE. TCR beta CDR3 regions were amplified from RNA transcripts. Primed by the HTBI set, a first-round RT-PCR was run on the TCR CDR3. TCRdb called the multiplex PCR reads again in MiXCR, with one record for every CDR3 protein. Of hundreds of thousands of distinct CDR3 sequences listed, roughly 15% are singletons. The data are from a study of T cells in Graves' hyperthyroidism and ophthalmopathy.

The chain is built from TRBV5-6 and TRBJ2-7; D might be TRBD2 (6 bases). The specimen sequenced was blood. This receptor was identified in a woman aged 18-35 years with Graves' hyperthyroidism. CDR3 protein: CASSWKSGGYPSSYEQYS. DNA for the CDR3: TGTGCCAGCAGCTGGAAGTCCGGGGGTTACCCTAGCTCCTACGAGCAGTACTCC.